This entry features one TCR beta chain sequence. Primers: 60 Vbeta forward and 13 Jbeta reverse. The method was immunoSEQ multiplex PCR; TCRdb's version includes in-frame clones alone and lacks a portion of them. The sample holds about 150,000 clones; roughly 81% are singletons and the top ten take approximately 2.5%. These data are taken from a study of cytomegalovirus exposure and HLA in healthy donors. Per the germline V gene, CDR1 is SGHTA and CDR2 is FQGTGA. Trimming removed 5 bases from V and 6 bases from J; junction bases left unmatched: 14. The CDR3 has 17 residues. The gene calls are TRBV7-3 and TRBJ2-3; 10 bases agree with TRBD2. The receptor was derived from a young woman in good health and CMV-seronegative. Sequencing used PBMCs. The CDR3: CASSPGTSAFWTDTQYF. In nucleotides, the CDR3 is TGTGCCAGCAGCCCCGGGACTAGCGCATTTTGGACGGATACGCAGTATTTT.